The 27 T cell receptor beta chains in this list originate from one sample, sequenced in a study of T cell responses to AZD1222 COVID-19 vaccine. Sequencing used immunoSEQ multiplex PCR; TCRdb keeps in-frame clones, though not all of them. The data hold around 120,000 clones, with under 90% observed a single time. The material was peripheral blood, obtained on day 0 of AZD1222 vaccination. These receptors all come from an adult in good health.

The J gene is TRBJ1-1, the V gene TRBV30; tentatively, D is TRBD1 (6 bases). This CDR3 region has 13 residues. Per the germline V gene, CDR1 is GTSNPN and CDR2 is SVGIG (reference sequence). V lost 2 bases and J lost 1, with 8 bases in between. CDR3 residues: CAWSMTGNTEAFF. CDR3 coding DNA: TGTGCCTGGAGTATGACAGGGAACACTGAAGCTTTCTTT.

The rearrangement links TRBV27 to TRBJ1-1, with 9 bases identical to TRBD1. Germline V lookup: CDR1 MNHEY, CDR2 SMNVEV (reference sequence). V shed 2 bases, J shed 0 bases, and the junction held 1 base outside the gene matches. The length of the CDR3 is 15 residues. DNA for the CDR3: TGTGCCAGCAGTTTAACAGGGGGCATGAACACTGAAGCTTTCTTT. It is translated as CASSLTGGMNTEAFF.

CDR3 residues: CAVLRNSPLHF. The DNA for the CDR3 is TGTGCCGTATTGCGGAATTCACCCCTCCACTTT. This sequence joins TRBV21-1 and TRBJ1-6. TRBV21-1 is a pseudogene segment. This CDR3 spans 11 amino acids.

CDR3 nucleotide sequence: TGTGCCTGGAGCGTTTGGACCGGGGAGCTGTTTTTT. Amino acids: CAWSVWTGELFF. The gene calls are TRBV30 and TRBJ2-2; D unresolved. The CDR3 is 12 residues long. Germline CDR1 and CDR2: GTSNPN and SVGIG (reference sequence). V gave up 3 bases and J gave up 5 bases, with 7 bases separating them.

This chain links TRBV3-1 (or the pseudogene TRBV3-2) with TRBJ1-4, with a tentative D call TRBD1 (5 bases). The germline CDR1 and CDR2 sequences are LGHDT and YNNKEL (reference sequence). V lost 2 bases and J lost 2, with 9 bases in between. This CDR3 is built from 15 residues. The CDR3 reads CASSQHGGTNEKLFF. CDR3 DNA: TGTGCCAGCAGCCAACACGGGGGGACTAATGAAAAACTGTTTTTT.

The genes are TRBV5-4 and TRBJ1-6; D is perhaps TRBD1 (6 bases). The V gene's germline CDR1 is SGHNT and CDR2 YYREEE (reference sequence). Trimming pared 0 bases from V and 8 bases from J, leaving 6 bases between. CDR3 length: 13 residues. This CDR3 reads CASSLGGHSPLHF. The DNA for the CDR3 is TGTGCCAGCAGCTTGGGGGGGCATTCACCCCTCCACTTT.

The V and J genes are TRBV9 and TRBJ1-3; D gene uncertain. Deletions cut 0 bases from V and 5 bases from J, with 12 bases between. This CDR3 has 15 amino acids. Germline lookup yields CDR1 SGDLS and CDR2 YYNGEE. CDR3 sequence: CASSVGQAGRNTIYF. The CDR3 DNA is TGTGCCAGCAGCGTAGGGCAGGCCGGACGAAACACCATATATTTT.

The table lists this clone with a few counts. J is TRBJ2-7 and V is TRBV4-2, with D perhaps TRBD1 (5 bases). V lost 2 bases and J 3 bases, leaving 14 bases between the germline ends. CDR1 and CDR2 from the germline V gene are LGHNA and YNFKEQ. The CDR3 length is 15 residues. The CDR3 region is CASSQPSAGNYEQYF. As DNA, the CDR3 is TGTGCCAGCAGCCAACCGTCGGCAGGGAACTACGAGCAGTACTTC.

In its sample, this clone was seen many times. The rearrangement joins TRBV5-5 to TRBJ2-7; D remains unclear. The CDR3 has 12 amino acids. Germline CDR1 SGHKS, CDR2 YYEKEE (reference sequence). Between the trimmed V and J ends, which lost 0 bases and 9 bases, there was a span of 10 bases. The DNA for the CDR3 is TGTGCCAGCAGCTTGGGGGCGCAGGTGCAGTACTTC. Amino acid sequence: CASSLGAQVQYF.

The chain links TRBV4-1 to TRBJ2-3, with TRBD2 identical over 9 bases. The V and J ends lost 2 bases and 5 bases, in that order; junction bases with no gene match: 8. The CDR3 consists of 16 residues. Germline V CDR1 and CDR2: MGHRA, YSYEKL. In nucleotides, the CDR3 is TGCGCCAGCAGCCAACTAGCGGGGTGGACGGGAGATACGCAGTATTTT. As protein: CASSQLAGWTGDTQYF.

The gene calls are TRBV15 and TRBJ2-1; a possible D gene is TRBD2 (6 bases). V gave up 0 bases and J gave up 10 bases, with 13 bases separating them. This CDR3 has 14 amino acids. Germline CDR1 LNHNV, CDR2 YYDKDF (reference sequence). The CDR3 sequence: CATSRDTGVKEQFF. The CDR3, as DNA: TGTGCCACCAGCAGAGATACGGGGGTTAAGGAGCAGTTCTTC.

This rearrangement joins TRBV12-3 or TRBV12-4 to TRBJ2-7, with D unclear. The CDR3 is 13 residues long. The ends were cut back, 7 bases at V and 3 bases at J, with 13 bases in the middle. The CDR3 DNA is TGTGCCAGCACCCTTTCCACAAACTACGAGCAGTACTTC. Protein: CASTLSTNYEQYF.

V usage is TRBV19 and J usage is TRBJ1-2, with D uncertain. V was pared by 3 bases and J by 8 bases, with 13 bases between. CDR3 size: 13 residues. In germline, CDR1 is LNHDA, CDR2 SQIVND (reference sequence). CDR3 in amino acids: CASSMDGGRGYTF. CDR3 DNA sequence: TGTGCCAGTAGTATGGACGGAGGGAGAGGCTACACCTTC.

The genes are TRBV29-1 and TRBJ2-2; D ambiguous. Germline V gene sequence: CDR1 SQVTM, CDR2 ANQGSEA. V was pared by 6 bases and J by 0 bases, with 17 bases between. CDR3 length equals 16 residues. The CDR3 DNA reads TGCAGCGTCCCGAGCGTAGGTATCGCGAACACCGGGGAGCTGTTTTTT. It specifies CSVPSVGIANTGELFF.

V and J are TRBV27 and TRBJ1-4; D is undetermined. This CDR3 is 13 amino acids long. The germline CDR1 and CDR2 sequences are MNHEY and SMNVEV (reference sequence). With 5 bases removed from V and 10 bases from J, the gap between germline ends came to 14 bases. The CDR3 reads CASSPNPPSKLFF. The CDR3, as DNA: TGTGCCAGCAGTCCTAACCCCCCTTCAAAACTGTTTTTT.

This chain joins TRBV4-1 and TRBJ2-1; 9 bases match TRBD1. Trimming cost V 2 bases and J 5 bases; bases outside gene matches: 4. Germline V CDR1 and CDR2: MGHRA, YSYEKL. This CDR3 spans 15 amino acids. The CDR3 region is CASSQPGQGDNEQFF. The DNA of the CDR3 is TGCGCCAGCAGCCAACCGGGACAGGGAGACAATGAGCAGTTCTTC.

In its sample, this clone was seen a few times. The CDR3 DNA is TGCGCCAGCAGATTAGGGGATAGCAATCAGCCCCAGCATTTT. As protein: CASRLGDSNQPQHF. The chain joins TRBV5-1 to TRBJ1-5; a weak D match, TRBD1 (5 bases). Trimming removed 5 bases at V and 0 bases at J, with 9 bases between. Germline loops: CDR1 SGHRS, CDR2 YFSETQ. The CDR3 sequence is 14 residues long.

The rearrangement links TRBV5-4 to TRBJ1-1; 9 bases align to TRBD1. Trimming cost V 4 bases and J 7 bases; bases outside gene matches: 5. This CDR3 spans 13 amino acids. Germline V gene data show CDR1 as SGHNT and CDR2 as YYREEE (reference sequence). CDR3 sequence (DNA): TGTGCCAGCAGCGTACAGGGGGCCGGTGAAGCTTTCTTT. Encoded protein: CASSVQGAGEAFF.

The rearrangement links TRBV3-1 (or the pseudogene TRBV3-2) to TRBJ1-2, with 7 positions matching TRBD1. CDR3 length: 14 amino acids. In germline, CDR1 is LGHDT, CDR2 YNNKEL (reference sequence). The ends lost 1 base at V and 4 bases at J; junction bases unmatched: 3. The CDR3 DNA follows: TGTGCCAGCAGCCAAGGGGCAGGGGGCTATGGCTACACCTTC. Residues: CASSQGAGGYGYTF.

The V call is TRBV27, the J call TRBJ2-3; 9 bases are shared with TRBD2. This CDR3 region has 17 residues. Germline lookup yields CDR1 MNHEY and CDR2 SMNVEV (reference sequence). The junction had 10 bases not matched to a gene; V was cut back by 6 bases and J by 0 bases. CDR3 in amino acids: CASSYTQAGGSTDTQYF. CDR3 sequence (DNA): TGTGCCAGCAGCTACACACAAGCGGGGGGTAGCACAGATACGCAGTATTTT.

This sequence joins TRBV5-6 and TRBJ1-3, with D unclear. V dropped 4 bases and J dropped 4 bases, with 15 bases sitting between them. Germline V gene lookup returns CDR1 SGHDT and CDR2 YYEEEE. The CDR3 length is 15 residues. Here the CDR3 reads CASSPNTGAGNTIYF. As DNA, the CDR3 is TGTGCCAGCAGCCCTAATACGGGTGCGGGAAACACCATATATTTT.

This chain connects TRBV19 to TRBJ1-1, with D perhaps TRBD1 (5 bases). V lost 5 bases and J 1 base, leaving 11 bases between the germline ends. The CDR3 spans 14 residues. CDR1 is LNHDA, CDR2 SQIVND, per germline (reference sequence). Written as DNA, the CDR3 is TGTGCCAGTAGTTCGGGGGGTAGGAACACTGAAGCTTTCTTT. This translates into CASSSGGRNTEAFF.

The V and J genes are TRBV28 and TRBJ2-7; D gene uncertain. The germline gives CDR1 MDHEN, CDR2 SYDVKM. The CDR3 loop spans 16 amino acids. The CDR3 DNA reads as TGTGCAACTTTGGATGGTCCAGCCTTAAGCTCCTACGAGCAGTACTTC. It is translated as CATLDGPALSSYEQYF.

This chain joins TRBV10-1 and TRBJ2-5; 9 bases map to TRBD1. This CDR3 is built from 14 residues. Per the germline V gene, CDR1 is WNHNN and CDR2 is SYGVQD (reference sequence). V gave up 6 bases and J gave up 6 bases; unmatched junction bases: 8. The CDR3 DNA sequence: TGCGCCAGCAGCGCCGGGACAGGGAGACAGACCCAGTACTTC. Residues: CASSAGTGRQTQYF.

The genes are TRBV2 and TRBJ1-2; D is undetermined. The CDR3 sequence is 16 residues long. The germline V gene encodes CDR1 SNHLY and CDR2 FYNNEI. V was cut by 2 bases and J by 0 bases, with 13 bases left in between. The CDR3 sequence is CASSETPTSANYGYTF. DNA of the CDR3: TGTGCCAGCAGTGAAACGCCCACCTCAGCTAACTATGGCTACACCTTC. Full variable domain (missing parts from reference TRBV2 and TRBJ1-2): EPEVTQTPSHQVTQMGQEVILRCVPISNHLYFYWYRQILGQKVEFLVSFYNNEISEKSEIFDDQFSVERPDGSNFTLKIRSTKLEDSAMYFCASSETPTSANYGYTFGSGTRLTVV.

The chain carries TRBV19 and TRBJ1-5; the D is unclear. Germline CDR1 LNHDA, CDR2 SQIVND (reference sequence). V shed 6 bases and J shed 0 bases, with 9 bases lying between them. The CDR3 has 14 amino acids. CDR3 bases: TGTGCCAGTAGGGGAGCAACTAGCAATCAGCCCCAGCATTTT. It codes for CASRGATSNQPQHF.

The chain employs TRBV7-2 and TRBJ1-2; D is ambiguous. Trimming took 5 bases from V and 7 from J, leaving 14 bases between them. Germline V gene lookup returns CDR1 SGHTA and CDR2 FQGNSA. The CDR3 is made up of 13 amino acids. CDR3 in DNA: TGTGCCAGCAGCCCCCTCGCTTCTCGTGGCTACACCTTC. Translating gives CASSPLASRGYTF.